A single sample gave rise to the 12 T cell receptor beta chains below, sequenced in a study of blood T cell repertoires in COVID-19. Libraries were prepared by immunoSEQ multiplex PCR; TCRdb keeps only in-frame clonotypes and omits some of them. The sample contains 65,000 to 75,000 clones, roughly three quarters of which appear only once. The sequencing sample was made of peripheral blood. The receptors shown here come from a human donor in a cohort sampled during active COVID-19.

V gene TRBV4-1 combines with J gene TRBJ1-2, with 9 bases aligning to TRBD1. This CDR3 is built from 15 residues. V shed 3 bases, J shed 5 bases, and the junction held 7 bases outside the gene matches. Per the germline V gene, CDR1 is MGHRA and CDR2 is YSYEKL. CDR3 in DNA: TGCGCCAGCAGCCAGGAGACAGGGGGGAAGTATGGCTACACCTTC. Its protein product is CASSQETGGKYGYTF.

The V and J genes are TRBV27 and TRBJ2-3, with 13 nucleotides matching TRBD2. Germline V gene sequence: CDR1 MNHEY, CDR2 SMNVEV (reference sequence). V lost 5 bases to trimming and J lost 5 bases; unmatched junction nucleotides: 7. The CDR3 loop spans 16 amino acids. CDR3 amino acids: CASSRTGLAGRDTQYF. The CDR3 coding sequence is TGTGCCAGCAGTCGTACGGGACTAGCGGGGAGAGATACGCAGTATTTT.

The chain combines TRBV5-1 with TRBJ2-3, with 8 bases that match TRBD2. Unmatched junction bases numbered 8, after V lost 0 bases and J lost 11 bases. Germline V lookup: CDR1 SGHRS, CDR2 YFSETQ. This CDR3 is built from 14 residues. Written as DNA, the CDR3 is TGCGCCAGCAGCTTGGCCCAGGCGGGAGGCCAGCAGTATTTT. Amino acids: CASSLAQAGGQQYF.

In this sample, this clone turned up once. This chain joins TRBV19 and TRBJ2-2; 7 bases match TRBD1. Germline V lookup: CDR1 LNHDA, CDR2 SQIVND (reference sequence). The CDR3 consists of 16 residues. J gave up 0 bases and V 7 bases, and 8 bases lay outside the gene matches. The CDR3 loop is CASTIIGTANTGELFF. The CDR3 DNA reads TGTGCCAGTACCATAATCGGGACAGCGAACACCGGGGAGCTGTTTTTT.

The chain links TRBV19 to TRBJ2-2; D perhaps matches TRBD2 (6 bases). Germline V gene data show CDR1 as LNHDA and CDR2 as SQIVND (reference sequence). V was cut by 6 bases and J by 1 base, with 12 bases left in between. This CDR3 is 15 amino acids long. The CDR3 sequence is CASRRNGGNTGELFF. CDR3 nucleotides: TGTGCCAGTAGGCGAAACGGGGGGAACACCGGGGAGCTGTTTTTT.

The chain uses TRBV9 and TRBJ1-2; the D gene is possibly TRBD1 (6 bases). The CDR3 extends over 15 amino acids. In germline, CDR1 is SGDLS, CDR2 YYNGEE. Trimming removed 4 bases from V and 5 bases from J, with 18 bases in between. In DNA form, the CDR3 reads TGTGCCAGCAGCTATAGTGGACAGTTGTGGTATGGCTACACCTTC. Encoded protein: CASSYSGQLWYGYTF.

This clone was observed a single time. The chain uses TRBV9 and TRBJ2-1; 8 bases are shared with TRBD1. This CDR3 contains 15 residues. J gave up 10 bases and V 4 bases, and 13 bases lay outside the gene matches. Per the germline V gene, CDR1 is SGDLS and CDR2 is YYNGEE. In DNA form, the CDR3 reads TGTGCCAGCAGCACCATACCCTTGGGGGACAGGGAGCAGTTCTTC. Translating gives CASSTIPLGDREQFF.

This clone was seen once. V is TRBV5-1 and J is TRBJ1-4; 11 bases are a match to TRBD1. The germline CDR1 and CDR2 sequences are SGHRS and YFSETQ. J gave up 7 bases and V 2 bases, and 10 bases lay outside the gene matches. The CDR3 has 17 residues. In DNA form, the CDR3 reads TGCGCCAGCAGCTTAACAGGACAGGGGGCATTTGGTGAAAAACTGTTTTTT. Its translation is CASSLTGQGAFGEKLFF.

This clone has a single count. This chain joins TRBV6-5 and TRBJ1-4; perhaps TRBD1 as D (5 bases). The germline V and J ends were trimmed by 5 bases and 0 bases, with 10 bases remaining between them. The CDR3 has 15 amino acids. Germline loops: CDR1 MNHEY, CDR2 SVGAGI. The CDR3 nucleotides read TGTGCCAGCAGTCTTACGACAGCAACTAATGAAAAACTGTTTTTT. Encoded protein: CASSLTTATNEKLFF.

V usage is TRBV6-5 and J usage is TRBJ1-2; TRBD1 aligns across 9 bases. Germline CDR1 MNHEY, CDR2 SVGAGI. Trimming took 0 bases from V and 6 from J; bases not matched to a gene: 5. The CDR3 is 15 residues long. CDR3 sequence reads: CASSYSGTGKHGYTF. CDR3 in DNA: TGTGCCAGCAGTTACTCAGGGACAGGGAAACATGGCTACACCTTC.

The gene calls are TRBV4-3 and TRBJ2-7; 8 bases are a match to TRBD1. With 3 bases clipped from V and 0 bases from J, the junction kept 4 bases outside the gene matches. The length of the CDR3 is 15 residues. From germline, CDR1 is LGHNA and CDR2 YSLEER. The CDR3 DNA is TGCGCCAGCAGCCATACAGGGGGGAGCTCCTACGAGCAGTACTTC. This translates into CASSHTGGSSYEQYF.

The chain links TRBV9 to TRBJ2-2, with D unclear. The CDR3 spans 13 residues. Per the germline V gene, CDR1 is SGDLS and CDR2 is YYNGEE. The ends were cut back, 1 base at V and 5 bases at J, with 6 bases in the middle. Written as DNA, the CDR3 is TGTGCCAGCAGCGTACAGGTAACCGGGGAGCTGTTTTTT. Amino acid sequence: CASSVQVTGELFF. Based on the CDR3 plus reference TRBV9 and TRBJ2-2, the full variable domain is DSGVTQTPKHLITATGQRVTLRCSPRSGDLSVYWYQQSLDQGLQFLIQYYNGEERAKGNILERFSAQQFPDLHSELNLSSLELGDSALYFCASSVQVTGELFFGEGSRLTVL.